Shown below are 20 T cell receptor beta chains from a single sample sequenced in a study of identical twins. TCRdb recomputed calls from the 5' RACE reads with MiXCR, one row per CDR3 protein. This table has 310,000 or so distinct CDR3 sequences, around 8.8% appearing once. The sample also formed part of further work on yellow fever vaccine responses in identical twins.

Sequenced sample: memory (CD45RO+) T cells sorted from blood. These receptors all stem from a woman younger than 35 in good health.

The chain joins TRBV7-3 to TRBJ1-2; 9 bases agree with TRBD1. The CDR3 totals 13 residues. V dropped 4 bases and J dropped 7; count of bases not matched to a gene: 4. Germline CDR1 SGHTA, CDR2 FQGTGA. The CDR3: CASSSTGGSGYTF. Here the CDR3 DNA reads TGTGCCAGCAGCTCGACAGGGGGTAGTGGCTACACCTTC.

As to this clonotype: At one of its ends the junction is not consistent with the germline gene, which may arise from a read error. This chain links TRBV5-1 with TRBJ1-4; weak D call: TRBD1 (6 bases). Looked up from germline, CDR1 is SGHRS and CDR2 is YFSETQ. The CDR3 contains 13 residues. CDR3 nucleotide sequence: TGCGCCAGCATCTTGGCCAGCGAGGGGGAACTGTTTTTT. Its translation: CASILASEGELFF.

This clonotype was counted between two and nine times. The chain recombines TRBV12-3 or TRBV12-4 with TRBJ2-5; D is tentatively TRBD1 or TRBD2 (5 bases each). The V gene lost 4 bases and the J gene lost 3 bases, with 15 bases spanning the gap. This CDR3 region has 15 residues. For the CDR3, the DNA is TGTGCCAGCAGTTCCCCCCCGATGGGGGAAGAGACCCAGTACTTC. Translation: CASSSPPMGEETQYF.

The J gene is TRBJ2-5, the V gene TRBV5-5, with D possibly TRBD1 on 6 matching bases. Trimming pared 4 bases from V and 0 bases from J, leaving 10 bases between. From germline, CDR1 is SGHKS and CDR2 YYEKEE (reference sequence). The CDR3 has 14 residues. The CDR3 bases are TGTGCCAGCAGCCAGACAGGCCACCAAGAGACCCAGTACTTC. It translates to CASSQTGHQETQYF. The variable domain in full, with the rest retrieved from reference TRBV5-5 and TRBJ2-5, is DAGVTQSPTHLIKTRGQQVTLRCSPISGHKSVSWYQQVLGQGPQFIFQYYEKEERGRGNFPDRFSARQFPNYSSELNVNALLLGDSALYLCASSQTGHQETQYFGPGTRLLVL.

The chain recombines TRBV20-1 with TRBJ1-5, with D hard to call. The V gene's germline CDR1 is DFQATT and CDR2 SNEGSKA (reference sequence). V lost 4 bases, J lost 0 bases, and 13 bases lay in between. The CDR3 extends over 15 amino acids. The CDR3 is CSATMASYSNQPQHF. The CDR3 DNA is TGCAGTGCTACAATGGCCAGCTATAGCAATCAGCCCCAGCATTTT.

This chain connects TRBV9 to TRBJ2-1; D possibly corresponds to TRBD2 (6 bases). Trimming cost V 0 bases and J 4 bases, with 14 bases left between them. The CDR3 loop spans 16 amino acids. Germline V CDR1 and CDR2: SGDLS, YYNGEE. The CDR3 nucleotides read TGTGCCAGCAGCGTAGTTCCGGAGGGGAGTTACAATGAGCAGTTCTTC. It yields the protein CASSVVPEGSYNEQFF.

This chain uses TRBV20-1 with TRBJ2-5; D remains unclear. Germline assignment: CDR1 DFQATT and CDR2 SNEGSKA (reference sequence). The CDR3 contains 14 residues. The V gene lost 3 bases and the J gene lost 5 bases, with 16 bases spanning the gap. The CDR3 sequence is CSASPKHFTETQYF. The CDR3 coding sequence is TGCAGTGCTAGCCCCAAACATTTCACCGAGACCCAGTACTTC.

In this sample, this clonotype turned up many times. DNA of the CDR3: TGTGCCAGCAGCTTATTCACCAGGGACACAGATACGCAGTATTTT. Amino acid sequence: CASSLFTRDTDTQYF. The chain links TRBV7-9 to TRBJ2-3; perhaps TRBD1 as D (5 bases). Germline CDR1 reads SEHNR; CDR2 reads FQNEAQ (reference sequence). V shed 2 bases and J shed 2 bases, with 11 bases lying between them. This CDR3 spans 15 amino acids.

This clonotype was seen many times. CDR3 bases: TGTGCCACCAGTGATTTGACAGCCCAAGAGACCCAGTACTTC. Protein product: CATSDLTAQETQYF. The chain combines TRBV24-1 with TRBJ2-5, with D uncertain. Germline V gives CDR1 KGHDR, CDR2 SFDVKD. The CDR3 loop spans 14 amino acids. Trimming removed 0 bases at V and 1 base at J, with 5 bases between.

The table lists this clonotype with a few counts. The chain links TRBV6-5 to TRBJ2-1; 12 nucleotides align to TRBD2. Germline V lookup: CDR1 MNHEY, CDR2 SVGAGI. V lost 2 bases and J lost 0; bases outside the gene matches: 8. The CDR3 is 19 residues long. CDR3 protein: CASSYRASGGVSSYNEQFF. The CDR3 DNA sequence: TGTGCCAGCAGTTACCGGGCTAGCGGGGGGGTCAGCTCCTACAATGAGCAGTTCTTC.

The CDR3 DNA reads as TGTGCCAGCAGCCAGGGACTGACCTACAATGAGCAGTTCTTC. As protein: CASSQGLTYNEQFF. The rearrangement links TRBV6-1 to TRBJ2-1; tentatively, D is TRBD2 (6 bases). The germline V gene has CDR1 MNHNS and CDR2 SASEGT. The V end was cut by 6 bases, the J end by 2 bases, with 11 bases between. CDR3 length equals 14 residues.

The rearrangement joins TRBV10-3 to TRBJ1-2; 7 bases line up with TRBD1. With 5 bases clipped from V and 4 bases from J, the junction kept 7 bases outside the gene matches. The germline V gene encodes CDR1 ENHRY and CDR2 SYGVKD. CDR3 length equals 14 residues. The CDR3 bases are TGTGCCATCAGTCAGAATGACAGGGCCTATGGCTACACCTTC. Translation: CAISQNDRAYGYTF.

This clonotype turned up a few times. V gene TRBV7-9 combines with J gene TRBJ2-4; 13 bases are shared with TRBD2. The junction had 8 bases not matched to a gene; V was cut back by 5 bases and J by 10 bases. Germline CDR1 is SEHNR and CDR2 is FQNEAQ (reference sequence). The CDR3 has 15 amino acids. The CDR3: CASSLGTSGNFIQYF. CDR3 nucleotide sequence: TGTGCCAGCAGCCTTGGGACTAGCGGGAACTTTATTCAGTACTTC.

This clonotype was seen ten or more times. The chain has TRBV29-1 and TRBJ2-7; 9 nucleotides match TRBD2. V shed 6 bases, J shed 1 base, and the junction held 4 bases outside the gene matches. This CDR3 has 13 amino acids. Germline V CDR1 and CDR2: SQVTM, ANQGSEA. DNA for the CDR3: TGCAGCGTCCCGGGACTAGCTTCCTACGAGCAGTACGTC. It codes for CSVPGLASYEQYV.

The CDR3 DNA sequence: TGTGCCAGCAGTACGACAGGGACCTACGAGCAGTACTTC. Protein product: CASSTTGTYEQYF. The J gene is TRBJ2-7, the V gene TRBV28, with TRBD1 matching 7 bases. V lost 5 bases, J lost 2 bases, and 3 bases stayed unmatched. CDR1 and CDR2 from the germline V gene are MDHEN and SYDVKM. This CDR3 is built from 13 residues. Variable domain in full (rest from reference TRBV28 and TRBJ2-7): DVKVTQSSRYLVKRTGEKVFLECVQDMDHENMFWYRQDPGLGLRLIYFSYDVKMKEKGDIPEGYSVSREKKERFSLILESASTNQTSMYLCASSTTGTYEQYFGPGTRLTVT.

This clonotype was counted between two and nine times. The rearrangement links TRBV7-2 to TRBJ2-3; D remains ambiguous. Germline V gene lookup returns CDR1 SGHTA and CDR2 FQGNSA. This CDR3 comprises 14 residues. Trimming removed 5 bases at V and 2 bases at J, with 11 bases between. CDR3 in amino acids: CASSPWTPTDTQYF. CDR3 nucleotide sequence: TGTGCCAGCAGCCCCTGGACCCCCACAGATACGCAGTATTTT. Filled out from reference TRBV7-2 and TRBJ2-3, the complete variable domain reads GAGVSQSPSNKVTEKGKDVELRCDPISGHTALYWYRQSLGQGLEFLIYFQGNSAPDKSGLPSDRFSAERTGGSVSTLTIQRTQQEDSAVYLCASSPWTPTDTQYFGPGTRLTVL.

On this clonotype: The junction and the germline gene differ at one end; a read error may be behind it. The chain employs TRBV5-1 and TRBJ2-1, with 12 positions matching TRBD2. Looked up from germline, CDR1 is SGHRS and CDR2 is YFSETQ. The CDR3 extends over 14 amino acids. CDR3 sequence: CASSLAGGPNELFF. The CDR3 bases are TGCGCCAGCAGCCTAGCGGGGGGGCCGAATGAGCTGTTCTTC.

The chain joins TRBV9 to TRBJ1-2; D may be TRBD1 (5 bases). The germline V gene encodes CDR1 SGDLS and CDR2 YYNGEE. Trimming pared 3 bases from V and 4 bases from J, leaving 22 bases between. The CDR3 spans 17 residues. CDR3 nucleotide sequence: TGTGCCAGCAGCGCCGGGTCCGGTACCGGGACCGGCTATGGCTACACCTTC. This codes for CASSAGSGTGTGYGYTF. Full variable domain (outside the CDR3, taken from reference TRBV9 and TRBJ1-2): DSGVTQTPKHLITATGQRVTLRCSPRSGDLSVYWYQQSLDQGLQFLIQYYNGEERAKGNILERFSAQQFPDLHSELNLSSLELGDSALYFCASSAGSGTGTGYGYTFGSGTRLTVV.

Only a few counts were recorded for this clonotype. The chain carries TRBV6-1 and TRBJ2-7; 9 nucleotides agree with TRBD1. Looked up from germline, CDR1 is MNHNS and CDR2 is SASEGT. V shed 2 bases and J 2 bases; nucleotides not matched to a gene: 4. The CDR3 spans 15 residues. CDR3 nucleotide sequence: TGTGCCAGCAGTGAACCGGGACAGGGAACCTACGAGCAGTACTTC. This sequence encodes CASSEPGQGTYEQYF.

V usage is TRBV10-3 and J usage is TRBJ2-7; 10 nucleotides align to TRBD1. CDR1 is ENHRY, CDR2 SYGVKD, per germline. After removal of 8 bases from V and 0 bases from J, the junction contained 1 base not matched to a gene. This CDR3 is 13 amino acids long. The CDR3 region is CAIGQGGSYEQYV. The CDR3 DNA reads TGTGCCATCGGACAGGGGGGCTCCTACGAGCAGTACGTC.